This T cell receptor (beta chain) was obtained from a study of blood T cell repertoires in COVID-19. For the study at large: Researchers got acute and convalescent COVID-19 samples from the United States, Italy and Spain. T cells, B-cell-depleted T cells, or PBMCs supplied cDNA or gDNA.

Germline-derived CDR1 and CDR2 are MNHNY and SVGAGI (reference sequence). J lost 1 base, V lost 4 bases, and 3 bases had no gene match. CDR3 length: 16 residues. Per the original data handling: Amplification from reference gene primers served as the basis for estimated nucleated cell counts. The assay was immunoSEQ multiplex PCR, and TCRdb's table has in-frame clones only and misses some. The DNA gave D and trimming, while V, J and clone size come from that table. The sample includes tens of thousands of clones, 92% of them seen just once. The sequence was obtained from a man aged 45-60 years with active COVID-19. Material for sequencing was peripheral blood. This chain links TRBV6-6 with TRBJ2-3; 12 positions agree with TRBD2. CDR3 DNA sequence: TGTGCCAGCAGTTTCAGGACTAGCGGGGGCACAGATACGCAGTATTTT. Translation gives CASSFRTSGGTDTQYF.